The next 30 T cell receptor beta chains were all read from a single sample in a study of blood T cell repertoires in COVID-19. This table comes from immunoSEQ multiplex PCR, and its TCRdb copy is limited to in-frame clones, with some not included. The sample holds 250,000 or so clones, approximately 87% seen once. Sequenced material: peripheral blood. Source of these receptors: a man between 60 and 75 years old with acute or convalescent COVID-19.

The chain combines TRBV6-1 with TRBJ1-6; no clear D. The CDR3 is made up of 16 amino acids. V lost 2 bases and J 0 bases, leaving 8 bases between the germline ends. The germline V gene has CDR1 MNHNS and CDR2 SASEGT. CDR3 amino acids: CASSEWESSYNSPLHF. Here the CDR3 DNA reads TGTGCCAGCAGTGAATGGGAGAGCTCCTATAATTCACCCCTCCACTTT.

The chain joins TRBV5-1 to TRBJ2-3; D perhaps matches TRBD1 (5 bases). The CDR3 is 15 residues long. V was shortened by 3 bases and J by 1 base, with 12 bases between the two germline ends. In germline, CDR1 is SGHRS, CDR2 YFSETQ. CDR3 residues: CASSSTRGGTDTQYF. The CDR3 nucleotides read TGCGCCAGCAGCTCCACAAGGGGCGGCACAGATACGCAGTATTTT.

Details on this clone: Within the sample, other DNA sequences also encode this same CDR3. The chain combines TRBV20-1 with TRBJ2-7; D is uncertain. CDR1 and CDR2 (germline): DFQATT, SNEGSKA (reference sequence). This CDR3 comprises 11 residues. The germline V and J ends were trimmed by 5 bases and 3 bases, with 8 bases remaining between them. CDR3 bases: TGCAGTGCTCGGAGAGACTACGAGCAGTACTTC. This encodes CSARRDYEQYF.

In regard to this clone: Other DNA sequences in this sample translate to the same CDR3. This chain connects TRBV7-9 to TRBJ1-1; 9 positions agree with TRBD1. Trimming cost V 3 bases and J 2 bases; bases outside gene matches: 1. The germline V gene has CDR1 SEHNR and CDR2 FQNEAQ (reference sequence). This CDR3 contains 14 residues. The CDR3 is CASSLGQGNTEAFF. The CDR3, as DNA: TGTGCCAGCAGCTTGGGACAGGGCAACACTGAAGCTTTCTTT.

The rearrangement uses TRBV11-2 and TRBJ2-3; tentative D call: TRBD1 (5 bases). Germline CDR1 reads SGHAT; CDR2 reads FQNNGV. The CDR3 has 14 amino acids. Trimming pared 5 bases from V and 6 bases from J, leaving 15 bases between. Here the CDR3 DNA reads TGTGCCAGCAGCGTAAATCAGGGCGCGGATACGCAGTATTTT. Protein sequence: CASSVNQGADTQYF.

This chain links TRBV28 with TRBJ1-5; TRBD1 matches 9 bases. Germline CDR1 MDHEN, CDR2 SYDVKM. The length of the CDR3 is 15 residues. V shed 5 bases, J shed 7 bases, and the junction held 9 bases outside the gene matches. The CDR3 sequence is CASSQQGARSQPQHF. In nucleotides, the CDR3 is TGTGCCAGCAGTCAACAGGGGGCGAGATCCCAGCCCCAGCATTTT.

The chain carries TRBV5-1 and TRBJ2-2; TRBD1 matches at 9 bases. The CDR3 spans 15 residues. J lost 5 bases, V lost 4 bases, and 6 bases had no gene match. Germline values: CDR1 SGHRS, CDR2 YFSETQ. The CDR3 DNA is TGCGCCAGCAGCCGGGACAGGGTGGCTACCGGGGAGCTGTTTTTT. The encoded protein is CASSRDRVATGELFF.

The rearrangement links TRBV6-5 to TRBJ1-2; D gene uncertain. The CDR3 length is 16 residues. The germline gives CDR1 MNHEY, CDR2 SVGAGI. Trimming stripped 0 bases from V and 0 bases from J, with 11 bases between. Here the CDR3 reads CASSYSRTGANYGYTF. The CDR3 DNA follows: TGTGCCAGCAGTTACTCGAGGACTGGTGCTAACTATGGCTACACCTTC.

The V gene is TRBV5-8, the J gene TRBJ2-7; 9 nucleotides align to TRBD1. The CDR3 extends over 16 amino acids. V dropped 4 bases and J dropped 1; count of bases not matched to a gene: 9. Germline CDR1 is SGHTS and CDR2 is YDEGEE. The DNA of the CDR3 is TGTGCCAGCAGCCCGATTGGGGACAGGGTATCCTACGAGCAGTACTTC. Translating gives CASSPIGDRVSYEQYF.

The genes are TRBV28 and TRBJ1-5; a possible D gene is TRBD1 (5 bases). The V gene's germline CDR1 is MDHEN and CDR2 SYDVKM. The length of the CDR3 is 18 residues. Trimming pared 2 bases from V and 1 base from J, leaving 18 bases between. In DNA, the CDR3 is TGTGCCAGCAGTTTACTTCAACGGGGGATTGCGAGCAATCAGCCCCAGCATTTT. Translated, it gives CASSLLQRGIASNQPQHF.

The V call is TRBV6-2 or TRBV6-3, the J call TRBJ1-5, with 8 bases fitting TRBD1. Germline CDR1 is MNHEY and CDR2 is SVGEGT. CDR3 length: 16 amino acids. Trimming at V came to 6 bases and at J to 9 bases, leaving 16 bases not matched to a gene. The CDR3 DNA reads TGTGCCAGCAGCCCACTTACAGGGGGTGATAGAAGGCCCCAGCATTTT. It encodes CASSPLTGGDRRPQHF.

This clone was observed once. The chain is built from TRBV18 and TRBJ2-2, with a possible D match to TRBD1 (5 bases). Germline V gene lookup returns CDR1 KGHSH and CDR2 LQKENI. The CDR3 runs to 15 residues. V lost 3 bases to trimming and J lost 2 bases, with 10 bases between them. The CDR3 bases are TGTGCCAGCTCACCGGGGCAGCTTAACACCGGGGAGCTGTTTTTT. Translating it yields CASSPGQLNTGELFF.

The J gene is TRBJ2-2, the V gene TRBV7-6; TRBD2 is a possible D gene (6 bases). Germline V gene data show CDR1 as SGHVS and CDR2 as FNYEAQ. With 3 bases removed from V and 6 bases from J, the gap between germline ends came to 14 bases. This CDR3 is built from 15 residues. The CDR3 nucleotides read TGTGCCAGCAGCTTCGAAAGACTAGGTCCCGGGGAGCTGTTTTTT. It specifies CASSFERLGPGELFF. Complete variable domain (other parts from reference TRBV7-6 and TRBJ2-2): GAGVSQSPRYKVTKRGQDVALRCDPISGHVSLYWYRQALGQGPEFLTYFNYEAQQDKSGLPNDRFSAERPEGSISTLTIQRTEQRDSAMYRCASSFERLGPGELFFGEGSRLTVL.

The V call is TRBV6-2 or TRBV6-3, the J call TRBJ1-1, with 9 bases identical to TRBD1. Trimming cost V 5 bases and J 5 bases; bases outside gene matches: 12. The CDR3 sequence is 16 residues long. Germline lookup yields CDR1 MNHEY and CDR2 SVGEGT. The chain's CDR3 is CASSTRSQGAWTEAFF. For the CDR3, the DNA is TGTGCCAGCAGTACCCGGTCACAGGGGGCTTGGACTGAAGCTTTCTTT.

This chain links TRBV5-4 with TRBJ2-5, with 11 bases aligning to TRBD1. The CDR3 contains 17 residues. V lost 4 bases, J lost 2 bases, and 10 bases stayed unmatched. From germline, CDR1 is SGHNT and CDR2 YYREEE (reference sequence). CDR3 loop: CASSPGQGAFGQETQYF. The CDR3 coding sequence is TGTGCCAGCAGCCCTGGACAGGGGGCGTTCGGGCAAGAGACCCAGTACTTC.

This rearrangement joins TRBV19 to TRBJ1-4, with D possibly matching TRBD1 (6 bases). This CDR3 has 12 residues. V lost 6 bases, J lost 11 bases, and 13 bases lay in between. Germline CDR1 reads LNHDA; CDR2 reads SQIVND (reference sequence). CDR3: CASSPDRWKLFF. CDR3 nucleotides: TGTGCCAGTAGCCCTGACAGGTGGAAACTGTTTTTT.

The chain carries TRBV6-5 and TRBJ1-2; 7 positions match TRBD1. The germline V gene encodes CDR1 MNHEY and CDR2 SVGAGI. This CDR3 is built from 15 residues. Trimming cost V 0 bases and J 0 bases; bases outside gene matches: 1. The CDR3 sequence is CASSYSDRANYGYTF. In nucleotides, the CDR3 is TGTGCCAGCAGTTACTCTGACAGGGCTAACTATGGCTACACCTTC.

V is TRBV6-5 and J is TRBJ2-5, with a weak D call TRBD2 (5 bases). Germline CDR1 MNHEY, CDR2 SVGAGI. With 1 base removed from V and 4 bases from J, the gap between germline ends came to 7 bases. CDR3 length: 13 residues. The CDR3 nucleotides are TGTGCCAGCAGTTACTTAGGGAGAGAGACCCAGTACTTC. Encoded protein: CASSYLGRETQYF.

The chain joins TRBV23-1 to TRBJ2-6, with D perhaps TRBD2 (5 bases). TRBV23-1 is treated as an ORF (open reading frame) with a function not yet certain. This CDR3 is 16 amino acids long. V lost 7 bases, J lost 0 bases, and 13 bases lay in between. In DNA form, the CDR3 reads TGCGCCAGCATATGGGGAGTCGGCTCTGGGGCCAACGTCCTGACTTTC. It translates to CASIWGVGSGANVLTF.

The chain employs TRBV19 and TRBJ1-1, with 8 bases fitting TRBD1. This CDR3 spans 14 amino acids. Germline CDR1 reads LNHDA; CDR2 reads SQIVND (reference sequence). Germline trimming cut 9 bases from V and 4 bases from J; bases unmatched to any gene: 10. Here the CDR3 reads CASNPGGGSTEAFF. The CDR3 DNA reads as TGTGCCAGCAACCCAGGGGGCGGGAGCACTGAAGCTTTCTTT.

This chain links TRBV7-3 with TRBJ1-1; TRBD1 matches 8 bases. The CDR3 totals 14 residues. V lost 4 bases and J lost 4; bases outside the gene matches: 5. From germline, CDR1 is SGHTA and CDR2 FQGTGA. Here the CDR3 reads CASSYRGGRTEAFF. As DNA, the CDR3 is TGTGCCAGCAGCTACAGGGGGGGTCGCACTGAAGCTTTCTTT. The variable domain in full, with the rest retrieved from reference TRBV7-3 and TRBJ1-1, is GAGVSQTPSNKVTEKGKYVELRCDPISGHTALYWYRQSLGQGPEFLIYFQGTGAADDSGLPNDRFFAVRPEGSVSTLKIQRTERGDSAVYLCASSYRGGRTEAFFGQGTRLTVV.

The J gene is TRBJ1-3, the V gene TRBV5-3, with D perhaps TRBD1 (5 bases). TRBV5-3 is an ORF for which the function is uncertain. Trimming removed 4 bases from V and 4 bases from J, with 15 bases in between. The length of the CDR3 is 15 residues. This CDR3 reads CARSHRAGSGNTIYF. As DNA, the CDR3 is TGTGCCAGAAGCCATCGCGCAGGGTCCGGAAACACCATATATTTT.

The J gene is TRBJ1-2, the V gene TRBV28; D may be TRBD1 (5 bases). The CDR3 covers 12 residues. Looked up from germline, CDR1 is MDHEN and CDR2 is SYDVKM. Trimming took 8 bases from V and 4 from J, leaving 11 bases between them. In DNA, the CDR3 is TGTGCCAGCGTTCTGGGGGGCTATGGCTACACCTTC. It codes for CASVLGGYGYTF.

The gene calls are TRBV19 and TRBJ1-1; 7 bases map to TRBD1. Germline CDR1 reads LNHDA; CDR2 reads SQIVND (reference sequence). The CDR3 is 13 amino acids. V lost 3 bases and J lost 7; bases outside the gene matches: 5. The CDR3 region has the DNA TGTGCCAGTAGTATGGGACAGCATAATGAAGCTTTCTTT. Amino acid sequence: CASSMGQHNEAFF.

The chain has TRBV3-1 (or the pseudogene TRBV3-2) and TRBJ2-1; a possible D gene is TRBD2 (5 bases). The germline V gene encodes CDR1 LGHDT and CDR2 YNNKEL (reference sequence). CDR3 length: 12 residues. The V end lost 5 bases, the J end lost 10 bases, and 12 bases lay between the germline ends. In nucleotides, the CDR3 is TGTGCCAGCAGCTATAGTACGGGGGAGCAGTTCTTC. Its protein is CASSYSTGEQFF.

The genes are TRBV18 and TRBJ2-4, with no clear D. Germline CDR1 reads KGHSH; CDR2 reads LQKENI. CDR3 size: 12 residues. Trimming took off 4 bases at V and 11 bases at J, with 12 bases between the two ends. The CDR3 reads CASSRYGEVQYF. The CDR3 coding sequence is TGTGCCAGCTCACGATATGGTGAGGTTCAGTACTTC. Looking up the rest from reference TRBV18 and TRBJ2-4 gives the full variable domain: NAGVMQNPRHLVRRRGQEARLRCSPMKGHSHVYWYRQLPEEGLKFMVYLQKENIIDESGMPKERFSAEFPKEGPSILRIQQVVRGDSAAYFCASSRYGEVQYFGAGTRLSVL.

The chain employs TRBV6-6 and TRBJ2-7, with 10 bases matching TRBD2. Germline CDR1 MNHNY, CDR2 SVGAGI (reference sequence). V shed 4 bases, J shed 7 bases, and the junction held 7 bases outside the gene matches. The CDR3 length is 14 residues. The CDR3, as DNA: TGTGCCAGCAGTTTGCTAGCGGGAGTGGGGGAGCAGTACTTC. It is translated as CASSLLAGVGEQYF.

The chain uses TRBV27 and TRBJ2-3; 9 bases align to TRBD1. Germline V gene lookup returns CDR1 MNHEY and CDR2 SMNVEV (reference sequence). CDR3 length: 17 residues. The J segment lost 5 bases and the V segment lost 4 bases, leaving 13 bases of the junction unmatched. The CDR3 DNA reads TGTGCCAGCAGTTCTCTCCGGGGACAGGGTCTAGGAGATACGCAGTATTTT. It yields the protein CASSSLRGQGLGDTQYF.

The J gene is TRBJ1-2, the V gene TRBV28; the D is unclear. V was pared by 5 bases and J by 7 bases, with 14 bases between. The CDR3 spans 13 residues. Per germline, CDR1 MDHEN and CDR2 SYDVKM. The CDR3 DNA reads TGTGCCAGCAGTCGGCGGAGCCTGGGTGGCTACACCTTC. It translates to CASSRRSLGGYTF.

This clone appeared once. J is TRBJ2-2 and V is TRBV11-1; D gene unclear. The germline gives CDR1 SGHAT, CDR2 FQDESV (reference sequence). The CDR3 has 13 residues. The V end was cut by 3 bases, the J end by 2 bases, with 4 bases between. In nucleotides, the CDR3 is TGTGCCAGCAGCTTCACAAACACCGGGGAGCTGTTTTTT. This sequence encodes CASSFTNTGELFF.